These T cell receptor beta chains were read from a single sample in a study of T-cell reconstitution after alpha-beta-depleted transplantation in children. TCRdb re-derived calls from the PCR reads in MiXCR, one entry per CDR3 protein. The sample lists about 140,000 distinct CDR3 sequences; about 9% were seen once. The sample in question was PBMCs, mostly from graft donor cells, obtained 180 days after TCRalphabeta/CD19-depleted stem cell transplant. All receptors come from a female patient aged 2-15 years who had a stem cell transplant for congenital amegakaryocytic thrombocytopenia, so the T cells may come from the graft donor. Each CDR3 is given with its conserved first and last residue. A D gene is named only where the DNA matches it firmly. Expanded clones get a size class; other rows say once, few or many, or leave the size out.

CAFRAGPPYEQYF | TGTGCCTTCAGAGCCGGGCCACCCTACGAGCAGTACTTC | NA | TRBJ2-7 | TRBV30 | NA
CASSPTTGSDEQYF | TGTGCCAGCTCACCAACGACAGGGTCTGACGAGCAGTACTTC | NA | TRBJ2-7 | TRBV18 | TRBD1
CSAPPEGRNQPQHF | TGCAGTGCCCCCCCCGAGGGGCGAAACCAGCCCCAGCATTTT | many | TRBJ1-5 | TRBV20-1 | NA
CASSPSLPWTSGTYEQYF | TGTGCCAGCAGCCCATCTCTCCCCTGGACTAGCGGGACCTACGAGCAGTACTTC | few | TRBJ2-7 | TRBV28 | TRBD2
CASSYSIGGSYEQYF | TGTGCCAGCAGTTACTCGATTGGCGGGAGCTACGAGCAGTACTTC | few | TRBJ2-7 | TRBV6-5 | TRBD2
CASSSAPGLGYQETQYF | TGCGCCAGCAGCTCAGCTCCGGGACTAGGTTACCAAGAGACCCAGTACTTC | NA | TRBJ2-5 | TRBV5-1 | TRBD2
CAIGTGGEKLFF | TGTGCCATCGGGACAGGGGGCGAAAAACTGTTTTTT | many | TRBJ1-4 | TRBV10-3 | TRBD1
CASSQETDANTGELFF | TGTGCCAGCAGCCAAGAGACAGACGCGAACACCGGGGAGCTGTTTTTT | few | TRBJ2-2 | TRBV4-2 | NA
CASSQDSGVYEQYF | TGTGCCAGCAGCCAAGATTCAGGGGTCTACGAGCAGTACTTC | NA | TRBJ2-7 | TRBV14 | NA
CSVRPRTSADTQYF | TGCAGCGTTAGACCCCGCACTAGCGCAGATACGCAGTATTTT | NA | TRBJ2-3 | TRBV29-1 | TRBD2
CAGSWGQRISGNTIYF | TGTGCCGGCAGCTGGGGGCAGAGAATCTCTGGAAACACCATATATTTT | NA | TRBJ1-3 | TRBV5-5 | NA
CASSLRDFSPPYEQYF | TGTGCCAGCAGTTTAAGGGACTTCTCCCCGCCCTACGAGCAGTACTTC | few | TRBJ2-7 | TRBV28 | NA
CASSFGGREKLFF | TGTGCCAGCAGCTTTGGGGGGCGTGAAAAACTGTTTTTT | NA | TRBJ1-4 | TRBV7-2 | NA
CSAGSLILNTEAFF | TGCAGTGCGGGGTCCCTAATCCTGAACACTGAAGCTTTCTTT | many | TRBJ1-1 | TRBV20-1 | NA
CASSSRLPRNGYTF | TGTGCCAGCAGCTCCCGTTTACCCCGGAATGGCTACACCTTC | NA | TRBJ1-2 | TRBV5-6 | NA
CSALSRPSYNEQFF | TGCAGTGCTCTATCAAGGCCCTCCTACAATGAGCAGTTCTTC | many | TRBJ2-1 | TRBV20-1 | NA
CASSLSLGGSSYNEQFF | TGTGCCAGCAGCCTATCCTTGGGCGGGAGCTCCTACAATGAGCAGTTCTTC | few | TRBJ2-1 | TRBV7-9 | TRBD2
CASSLNYPRDDEQFF | TGCGCCAGCAGCTTGAATTACCCCCGTGACGATGAGCAGTTCTTC | many | TRBJ2-1 | TRBV5-1 | NA